These 27 T cell receptor beta chains came from one sample sequenced in a study of CXCR3-negative and CXCR3-positive naive CD8 T cells. Study observations and caveats: Higher TRB CDR3 hydrophobicity marked CXCR3-positive naive cells relative to CXCR3-negative naive cells.

Antigens for these TCRs are unknown. The TRB libraries of cDNA were built by UMI-labeled 5' RACE. With the 5' RACE reads reprocessed, TCRdb shows one record per CDR3 protein and no DNA. The table lists some 150,000 distinct CDR3 sequences. The sample consisted of naive CXCR3+ CD8+ T cells from blood. Subset given: CD45RO-CCR7+CD27+CD95- naive CD8+ T cells expressing CXCR3 (TNR3+). Every receptor here comes from a human donor in good health. Some clones in this sample may be carry-over from other donors' samples.

The V gene is TRBV28, the J gene TRBJ2-7; the TRBD1 assignment by TCRdb is unverifiable without DNA. The CDR3 length is 15 residues. CDR1 is MDHEN, CDR2 SYDVKM, per germline. CDR3 amino acids: CASKLGTGGGFEQYF.

This chain uses TRBV2 with TRBJ2-5; TCRdb proposes TRBD2, but this gene call is untestable without DNA. Germline V gene sequence: CDR1 SNHLY, CDR2 FYNNEI. CDR3 length equals 16 residues. The CDR3 is CASSEAVGPIQETQYF.

The rearrangement links TRBV21-1 to TRBJ2-6; TCRdb picks TRBD1, but there is no DNA to check that call. TRBV21-1 has pseudogene status. There are 13 residues in the CDR3. CDR3 protein: CASSQRPGTGVTF.

The chain links TRBV28 to TRBJ1-5. This CDR3 spans 16 amino acids. Germline V lookup: CDR1 MDHEN, CDR2 SYDVKM. This CDR3 reads CASSLLGLRANQPQHF.

The genes are TRBV5-1 and TRBJ1-4. Germline V lookup: CDR1 SGHRS, CDR2 YFSETQ. The CDR3 runs 16 residues. The CDR3 sequence is CASSVQGPPTNEKLFF.

The CDR3 loop is CASSETNTGELFF. The rearrangement joins TRBV9 to TRBJ2-2. CDR3 size: 13 residues. CDR1 SGDLS and CDR2 YYNGEE come from the germline V gene. The variable domain in full, completed from reference TRBV9 and TRBJ2-2, reads DSGVTQTPKHLITATGQRVTLRCSPRSGDLSVYWYQQSLDQGLQFLIQYYNGEERAKGNILERFSAQQFPDLHSELNLSSLELGDSALYFCASSETNTGELFFGEGSRLTVL.

The chain combines TRBV12-3 or TRBV12-4 with TRBJ2-7; the TCRdb D gene call, TRBD2, has no DNA to confirm it. This CDR3 has 17 residues. The chain's CDR3 is CASSWNLGTSGPREQYF.

The V and J genes are TRBV4-1 and TRBJ2-7. CDR1 is MGHRA, CDR2 YSYEKL, per germline. This CDR3 has 13 amino acids. The CDR3 region is CASSPHSTYEQYF.

The V gene is TRBV25-1, the J gene TRBJ1-1. The germline CDR1 and CDR2 sequences are MGHDK and SYGVNS. The CDR3 loop spans 12 amino acids. CDR3 in amino acids: CASSVGILEAFF.

The chain joins TRBV2 to TRBJ1-2; there is no DNA to check the TCRdb D call of TRBD1. Germline V gene data show CDR1 as SNHLY and CDR2 as FYNNEI. There are 16 residues in the CDR3. The CDR3 protein is CASSEWAGGSNYGYTF.

CDR3 amino acids: CASSQGLSTDTQYF. This chain links TRBV3-1 with TRBJ2-3; TCRdb lists TRBD2, though no DNA is available to test this call. The CDR3 is made up of 14 amino acids. Germline lookup yields CDR1 LGHDT and CDR2 YNNKEL (reference sequence).

The genes are TRBV6-6 and TRBJ2-1; TCRdb calls TRBD1, which cannot be checked without DNA. The CDR3 covers 16 residues. Germline assignment: CDR1 MNHNY and CDR2 SVGAGI (reference sequence). CDR3 residues: CASSYSTGGIYNEQFF.

The chain joins TRBV7-9 to TRBJ2-5. Looked up from germline, CDR1 is SEHNR and CDR2 is FQNEAQ (reference sequence). The length of the CDR3 is 14 residues. The CDR3: CASSHPRGTETQYF.

The rearrangement uses TRBV13 and TRBJ1-1; TCRdb calls TRBD1, which cannot be checked without DNA. Looked up from germline, CDR1 is PRHDT and CDR2 is FYEKMQ (reference sequence). This CDR3 has 15 residues. CDR3 in amino acids: CASSIPGTGNTEAFF.

The chain couples TRBV7-9 to TRBJ2-3; the D call of TRBD1 rests on TCRdb alone, since no DNA is present to check it. The CDR3 loop spans 17 amino acids. The germline CDR1 and CDR2 sequences are SEHNR and FQNEAQ (reference sequence). The CDR3 loop reads CASSATYIREYADTQYF.

V gene TRBV7-9 combines with J gene TRBJ2-5; TCRdb's D call of TRBD1 is untestable without DNA. The CDR3 runs to 17 residues. Germline values: CDR1 SEHNR, CDR2 FQNEAQ (reference sequence). CDR3 sequence: CASSLALGGQDQETQYF.

The chain couples TRBV7-2 to TRBJ2-7. The CDR3 totals 15 residues. The V gene's germline CDR1 is SGHTA and CDR2 FQGNSA. The CDR3 loop reads CASSFYSGSAYEQYF.

J is TRBJ1-1 and V is TRBV5-1; TCRdb gives TRBD1 as the D gene, but with no DNA this cannot be confirmed. CDR1 SGHRS and CDR2 YFSETQ come from the germline V gene. This CDR3 is 14 amino acids long. CDR3 loop: CASSLGGPYTEAFF.

The chain carries TRBV4-3 and TRBJ1-2. Germline loops: CDR1 LGHNA, CDR2 YSLEER. This CDR3 comprises 16 residues. The CDR3 sequence is CASSQHREQTAIGYTF.

This chain connects TRBV29-1 to TRBJ1-2; TCRdb indicates TRBD1, and absent DNA this call remains unverified. The V gene's germline CDR1 is SQVTM and CDR2 ANQGSEA. This CDR3 comprises 13 residues. The CDR3 loop is CSVEGGTGGGFTF.

This sequence joins TRBV7-6 and TRBJ1-4; TCRdb calls TRBD1, which cannot be checked without DNA. There are 17 residues in the CDR3. Germline-derived CDR1 and CDR2 are SGHVS and FNYEAQ. CDR3 loop: CASSLGGHPATNEKLFF.

V usage is TRBV4-1 and J usage is TRBJ1-4; without DNA, the TCRdb call of TRBD1 cannot be checked. CDR1 is MGHRA and CDR2 is YSYEKL in the germline V gene. There are 15 residues in the CDR3. CDR3 region: CASSQVPGSNEKLFF.

The rearrangement joins TRBV4-2 to TRBJ2-1; TCRdb calls TRBD2, which cannot be checked without DNA. Germline CDR1 reads LGHNA; CDR2 reads YNFKEQ. The CDR3 contains 16 residues. The CDR3 protein is CASSQELADPYNEQFF.

This CDR3 is CASSYRGGGTDTQYF. This chain joins TRBV28 and TRBJ2-3; TCRdb selects TRBD1, and the lack of DNA leaves this call unchecked. Germline CDR1 and CDR2: MDHEN and SYDVKM. The CDR3 contains 15 residues.

The V gene is TRBV5-4, the J gene TRBJ1-1; TCRdb returns TRBD1, unconfirmable since there is no DNA. Germline V gene data show CDR1 as SGHNT and CDR2 as YYREEE (reference sequence). The CDR3 length is 13 residues. CDR3 region: CASRGRGATEAFF.

This chain joins TRBV5-1 and TRBJ1-4; TCRdb picks TRBD1, but there is no DNA to check that call. The CDR3 has 14 residues. The germline V gene encodes CDR1 SGHRS and CDR2 YFSETQ. CDR3 amino acids: CASSFRQGDGKLFF.

V gene TRBV5-6 combines with J gene TRBJ1-1; the D gene TCRdb calls, TRBD1, cannot be checked with no DNA. The CDR3 has 13 residues. Germline CDR1 SGHDT, CDR2 YYEEEE. The CDR3 region is CASSWGSGLEAFF.